The 21 T cell receptor beta chains below come from one sample, sequenced in a study of OX40 agonist ivuxolimab in advanced cancers. TCRdb's copy holds only in-frame clones and misses some; the assay was immunoSEQ multiplex PCR. This sample has approximately 54,000 clones, with about 90% found just once. Sequences were derived from CD4+ or CD8+ T cells sorted from blood, sampled in a trial of the OX40 agonist ivuxolimab. The receptors stem from an adult with an advanced solid tumor such as melanoma, head and neck, liver or kidney cancer.

The chain uses TRBV7-8 and TRBJ2-4; possibly TRBD2 for D (6 bases). The V and J ends lost 5 bases and 0 bases respectively, with 17 bases between them. The CDR3 consists of 17 residues. Germline V gene lookup returns CDR1 SGHVS and CDR2 FQNEAQ. The CDR3 region is CASSRPRGGSAKNIQYF. In DNA, the CDR3 is TGTGCCAGCAGCAGACCCCGTGGGGGGTCAGCCAAAAACATTCAGTACTTC. Together with reference TRBV7-8 and TRBJ2-4, the CDR3 gives the full variable domain: GAGVSQSPRYKVAKRGQDVALRCDPISGHVSLFWYQQALGQGPEFLTYFQNEAQLDKSGLPSDRFFAERPEGSVSTLKIQRTQQEDSAVYLCASSRPRGGSAKNIQYFGAGTRLSVL.

The gene calls are TRBV30 and TRBJ2-5; D may be TRBD1 or TRBD2 (5 bases each). Trimming cost V 3 bases and J 5 bases, with 16 bases left between them. This CDR3 spans 14 amino acids. Per germline, CDR1 GTSNPN and CDR2 SVGIG (reference sequence). DNA for the CDR3: TGTGCCTGGAGCGCCCTCCCGTGGGGGGAGACCCAGTACTTC. This gives the protein CAWSALPWGETQYF.

The rearrangement joins TRBV7-3 to TRBJ2-1, with D possibly being TRBD2 (6 bases). Per the germline V gene, CDR1 is SGHTA and CDR2 is FQGTGA. There are 15 residues in the CDR3. Deletions cut 4 bases from V and 2 bases from J, with 12 bases between. CDR3 amino acids: CASSSGGVTYNEQFF. The DNA for the CDR3 is TGTGCCAGCAGCTCCGGAGGGGTCACCTACAATGAGCAGTTCTTC.

A few counts support this clone. The CDR3 region is CASSPPGGGNQPQHF. The DNA of the CDR3 is TGTGCCAGCAGCCCACCCGGGGGGGGCAATCAGCCCCAGCATTTT. This rearrangement joins TRBV7-9 to TRBJ1-5; D possibly corresponds to TRBD1 (5 bases). CDR3 length equals 15 residues. With 5 bases removed from V and 2 bases from J, the gap between germline ends came to 13 bases. Per germline, CDR1 SEHNR and CDR2 FQNEAQ (reference sequence).

CDR3 coding DNA: TGTGCCAGCAGCCAAGATGGGCCTGAGCAGTTCTTC. It is translated as CASSQDGPEQFF. V gene TRBV4-2 combines with J gene TRBJ2-1, with D unclear. V was cut by 0 bases and J by 9 bases, with 6 bases left in between. CDR3 length: 12 residues. From germline, CDR1 is LGHNA and CDR2 YNFKEQ.

The V call is TRBV5-1, the J call TRBJ2-3; possibly TRBD1 for D (5 bases). The CDR3 contains 14 residues. CDR1 and CDR2 from the germline V gene are SGHRS and YFSETQ. With 4 bases removed from V and 5 bases from J, the gap between germline ends came to 14 bases. This CDR3 is CASSLSGRGDTQYF. CDR3 DNA sequence: TGCGCCAGCAGCCTTTCAGGGCGAGGAGATACGCAGTATTTT.

The chain's CDR3 is CASSSPNEQYF. The CDR3 DNA follows: TGTGCCAGCAGTTCCCCCAATGAGCAGTACTTC. The rearrangement uses TRBV28 and TRBJ2-7; no firm D call. This CDR3 spans 11 amino acids. V lost 4 bases and J 7 bases, leaving 8 bases between the germline ends. The V gene's germline CDR1 is MDHEN and CDR2 SYDVKM.

The sample holds one count of this clone. V is TRBV21-1 and J is TRBJ2-5; the table's D gene call, TRBD1, was not cross checked with the DNA. TRBV21-1 is termed a pseudogene. The CDR3 has 14 amino acids. The chain's CDR3 is CASEEGTEQETQYF. The CDR3 DNA reads as TGTGCCAGCGAAGAGGGGACAGAACAAGAGACCCAGTACTTC.

CDR3 in amino acids: CASSAIAGGPYNEQFF. CDR3 DNA: TGTGCCAGCAGCGCTATAGCGGGAGGGCCTTACAATGAGCAGTTCTTC. The chain joins TRBV9 to TRBJ2-1; the match to TRBD2 covers 11 bases. Germline values: CDR1 SGDLS, CDR2 YYNGEE. The J segment lost 4 bases and the V segment lost 3 bases, leaving 6 bases of the junction unmatched. This CDR3 region has 16 residues.

The CDR3 DNA reads TGTGCCAGCAGCGCGCAAACAGGAACCTACAATGAGCAGTTCTTC. Amino acid sequence: CASSAQTGTYNEQFF. The V and J genes are TRBV5-4 and TRBJ2-1; D might be TRBD1 (5 bases). This CDR3 region has 15 residues. Looked up from germline, CDR1 is SGHNT and CDR2 is YYREEE (reference sequence). Trimming pared 4 bases from V and 2 bases from J, leaving 13 bases between.

The chain joins TRBV2 to TRBJ1-5, with D possibly TRBD1 on 6 matching bases. Germline V gene lookup returns CDR1 SNHLY and CDR2 FYNNEI. The V end was cut by 8 bases, the J end by 5 bases, with 19 bases between. The CDR3 totals 15 residues. The CDR3 sequence is CASLGGTGTDQPQHF. For the CDR3, the DNA is TGTGCCAGCTTGGGGGGAACAGGGACGGATCAGCCCCAGCATTTT. Variable domain in full (rest from reference TRBV2 and TRBJ1-5): EPEVTQTPSHQVTQMGQEVILRCVPISNHLYFYWYRQILGQKVEFLVSFYNNEISEKSEIFDDQFSVERPDGSNFTLKIRSTKLEDSAMYFCASLGGTGTDQPQHFGDGTRLSIL.

V is TRBV5-6 and J is TRBJ1-1; TRBD1 aligns across 7 bases. The CDR3 has 14 residues. The germline gives CDR1 SGHDT, CDR2 YYEEEE. The V segment lost 4 bases and the J segment 1 base; nucleotides outside the gene matches: 4. Here the CDR3 reads CASSRGQSNTEAFF. CDR3 DNA sequence: TGTGCCAGCAGCCGGGGACAGTCGAACACTGAAGCTTTCTTT.

This sequence joins TRBV21-1 and TRBJ2-2; the DNA was not used to check the table's D call, TRBD1. TRBV21-1 represents a pseudogene. There are 16 residues in the CDR3. The CDR3 nucleotides read TGTGCCAGCAGCAAACCTGCAGGTCTTTGTACCGGGGAGCTGTTTTTT. Translated: CASSKPAGLCTGELFF.

This chain uses TRBV7-9 with TRBJ2-4; D is undetermined. Germline assignment: CDR1 SEHNR and CDR2 FQNEAQ (reference sequence). Trimming removed 1 base from V and 3 bases from J, with 16 bases in between. The CDR3 consists of 17 residues. CDR3 DNA sequence: TGTGCCAGCAGCTTAGAGGGTAAAGCTGTGGGCAAAAACATTCAGTACTTC. Translating it yields CASSLEGKAVGKNIQYF.

The chain links TRBV28 to TRBJ2-5; 8 positions agree with TRBD2. V was pared by 6 bases and J by 7 bases, with 10 bases of the junction left unmatched. CDR3 length: 14 residues. Germline values: CDR1 MDHEN, CDR2 SYDVKM. Here the CDR3 reads CASRDQRERRTQYF. In DNA, the CDR3 is TGTGCCAGCAGAGACCAGCGGGAGCGGCGGACCCAGTACTTC.

This chain connects TRBV7-9 to TRBJ2-6; no firm D call. The CDR3 contains 15 residues. V lost 5 bases, J lost 1 base, and 9 bases lay in between. CDR1 is SEHNR and CDR2 is FQNEAQ in the germline V gene (reference sequence). The CDR3 DNA reads TGTGCCAGCAGCCTTACATCATCTGGGGCCAACGTCCTGACTTTC. It encodes CASSLTSSGANVLTF.

The chain carries TRBV5-8 and TRBJ2-1; TRBD2 aligns across 12 bases. The length of the CDR3 is 15 residues. Trimming removed 2 bases from V and 6 bases from J; junction bases left unmatched: 3. Germline CDR1 is SGHTS and CDR2 is YDEGEE. The CDR3 region is CASSLRTSGVNEQFF. The CDR3 DNA reads TGTGCCAGCAGCTTAAGGACTAGCGGGGTCAATGAGCAGTTCTTC.

V usage is TRBV19 and J usage is TRBJ1-5; weak D call: TRBD1 (5 bases). Germline V gives CDR1 LNHDA, CDR2 SQIVND (reference sequence). The CDR3 covers 15 residues. Trimming took off 1 base at V and 1 base at J, with 8 bases between the two ends. This chain's CDR3 is CASSIVQGSNQPQHF. CDR3 in DNA: TGTGCCAGTAGTATAGTTCAGGGAAGCAATCAGCCCCAGCATTTT.

In DNA form, the CDR3 reads TGTGCCAGCAGTTTAGTTGGCGGCAGGTCGACCAATGAGCAGTTCTTC. Protein product: CASSLVGGRSTNEQFF. The chain recombines TRBV27 with TRBJ2-1; the D is unclear. Germline loops: CDR1 MNHEY, CDR2 SMNVEV (reference sequence). The V gene lost 2 bases and the J gene lost 6 bases, with 17 bases spanning the gap. There are 16 residues in the CDR3.

The chain links TRBV10-3 to TRBJ1-2, with 7 nucleotides matching TRBD1. The CDR3 covers 14 residues. From germline, CDR1 is ENHRY and CDR2 SYGVKD. Germline trimming cut 5 bases from V and 0 bases from J; bases unmatched to any gene: 3. The CDR3 protein is CAISRDRTNYGYTF. CDR3 nucleotide sequence: TGTGCCATCAGTAGGGACAGAACTAACTATGGCTACACCTTC.

This clone was observed a handful of times. The chain uses TRBV6-1 and TRBJ1-2; the D gene is possibly TRBD1 (5 bases). V lost 8 bases and J 8 bases, leaving 15 bases between the germline ends. The CDR3 contains 12 residues. Germline CDR1 reads MNHNS; CDR2 reads SASEGT. CDR3 in amino acids: CASGGAGYGYTF. The CDR3 nucleotides read TGTGCCAGCGGTGGGGCAGGGTACGGCTACACCTTC.